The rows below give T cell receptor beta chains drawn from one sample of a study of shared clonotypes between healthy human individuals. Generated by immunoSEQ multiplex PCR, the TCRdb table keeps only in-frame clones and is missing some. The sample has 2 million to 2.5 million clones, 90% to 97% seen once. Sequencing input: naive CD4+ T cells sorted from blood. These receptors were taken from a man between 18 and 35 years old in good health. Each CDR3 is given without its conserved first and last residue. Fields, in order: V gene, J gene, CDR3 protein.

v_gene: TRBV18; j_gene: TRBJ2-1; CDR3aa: ASSPLAGKNEQF
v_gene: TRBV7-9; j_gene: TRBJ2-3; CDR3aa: ASRPRTLDRVNPDTQY
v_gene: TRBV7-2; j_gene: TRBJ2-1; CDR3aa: ASSLTRFLNEQF
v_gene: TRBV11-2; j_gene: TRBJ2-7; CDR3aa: ASSESRGTSFYEQY
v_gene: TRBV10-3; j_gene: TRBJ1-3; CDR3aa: AISERGGGVSGNTIY
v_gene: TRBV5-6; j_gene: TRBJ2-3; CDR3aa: ASSSGTSTDTQY
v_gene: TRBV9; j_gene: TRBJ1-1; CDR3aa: ASSAGRHQNTEAF
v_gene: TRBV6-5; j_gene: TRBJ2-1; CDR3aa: ASRDLGQASNEQF
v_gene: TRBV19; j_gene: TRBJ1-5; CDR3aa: ASSGRGIQPQH
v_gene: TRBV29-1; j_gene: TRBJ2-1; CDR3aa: SALPGPSSGLYNEQF
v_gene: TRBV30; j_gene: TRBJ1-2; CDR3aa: AWRRLTGHGYT
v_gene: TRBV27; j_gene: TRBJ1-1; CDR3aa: ASSLSAGVNTEAF
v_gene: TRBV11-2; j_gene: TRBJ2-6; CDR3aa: ASSLVMTGAGANVLT
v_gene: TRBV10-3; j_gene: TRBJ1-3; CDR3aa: AIRQGASGNTIY
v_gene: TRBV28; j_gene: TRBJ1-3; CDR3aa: ASSLGPGGNSGNTIY
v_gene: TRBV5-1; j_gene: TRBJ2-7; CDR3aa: ASSLASQCYEQY
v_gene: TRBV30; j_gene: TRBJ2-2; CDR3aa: AWSRTGITGELF
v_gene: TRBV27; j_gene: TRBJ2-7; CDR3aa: ASNRLAGGNSYEQY
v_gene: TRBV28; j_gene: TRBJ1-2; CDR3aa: ASSFTGYGYT
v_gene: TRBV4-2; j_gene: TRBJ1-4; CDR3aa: ASRREGGNEKLF
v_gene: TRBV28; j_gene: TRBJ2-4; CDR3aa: ASSSQGAPPNIQY
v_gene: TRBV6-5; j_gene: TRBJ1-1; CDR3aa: ASRPGTVSRGAF
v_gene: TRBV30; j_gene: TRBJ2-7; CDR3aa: AWSTDPGLAVYEQY
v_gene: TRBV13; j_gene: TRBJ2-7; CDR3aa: ASSLAGEQY
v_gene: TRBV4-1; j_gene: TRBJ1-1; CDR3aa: ASSHTGTANTEAF
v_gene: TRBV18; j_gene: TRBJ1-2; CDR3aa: ASSPDLLTGGVRYT
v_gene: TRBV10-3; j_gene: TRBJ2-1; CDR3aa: AIRTSGRGNEQF
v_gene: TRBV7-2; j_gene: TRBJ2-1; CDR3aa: ASSRANSYNEQF
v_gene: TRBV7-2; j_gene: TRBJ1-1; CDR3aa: ASSLTQGNTEAF
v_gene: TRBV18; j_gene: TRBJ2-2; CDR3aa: ASSPRAGELF
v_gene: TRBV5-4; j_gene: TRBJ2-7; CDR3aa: ASSLETAYEQY
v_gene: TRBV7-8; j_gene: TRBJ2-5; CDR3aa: ASSLMGTLQETQY
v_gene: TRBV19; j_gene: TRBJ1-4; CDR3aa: ASSKLDRDDEKLF
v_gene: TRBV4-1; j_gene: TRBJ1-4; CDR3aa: ASSQGVGQGNEKLF
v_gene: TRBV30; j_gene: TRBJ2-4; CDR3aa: AWSGTSGSTIQY
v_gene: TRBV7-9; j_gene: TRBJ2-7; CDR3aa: ASSPVTGTYEQY
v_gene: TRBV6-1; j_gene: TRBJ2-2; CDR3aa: ASSTRTGELF
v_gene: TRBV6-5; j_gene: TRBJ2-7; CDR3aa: ASRPPRQGAGEQY
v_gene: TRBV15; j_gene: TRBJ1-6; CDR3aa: ATSRSLDRAGSPLH
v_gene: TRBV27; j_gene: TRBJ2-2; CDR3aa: ASSSNRAGELF
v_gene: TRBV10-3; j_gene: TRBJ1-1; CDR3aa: AIGQQNTEAF
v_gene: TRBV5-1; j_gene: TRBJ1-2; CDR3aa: ASSRDRGRYGYT
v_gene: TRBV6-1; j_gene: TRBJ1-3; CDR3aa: ASSAKGAAGNTIY
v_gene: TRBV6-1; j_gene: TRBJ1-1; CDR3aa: ASSEGRNTEAF
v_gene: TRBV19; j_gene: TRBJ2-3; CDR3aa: ASTPGKFGDTQY
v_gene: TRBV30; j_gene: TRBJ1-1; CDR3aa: AWSPGGAEAF
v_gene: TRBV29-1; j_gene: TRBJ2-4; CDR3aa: SVESGLAKNIQY
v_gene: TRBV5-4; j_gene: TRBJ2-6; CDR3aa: ASSLVGSGANVLT
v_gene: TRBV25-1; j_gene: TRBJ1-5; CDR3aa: ASSDSGGNQPQH
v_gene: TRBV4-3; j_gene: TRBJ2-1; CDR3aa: ASSPGTSVRYNEQF
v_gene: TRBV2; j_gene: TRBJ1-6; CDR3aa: ASRTGVASPLH
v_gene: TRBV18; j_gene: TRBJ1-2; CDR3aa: ASSPAGGLANYGYT
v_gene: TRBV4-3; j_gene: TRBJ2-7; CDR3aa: ASSQDVSPGLAAEQY
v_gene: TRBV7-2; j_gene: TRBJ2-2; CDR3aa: ASSLDFVSGRTGELF